Here is one T cell receptor (beta chain) with its context. Its antigen is as yet unknown. These data come from a study of OX40 agonist ivuxolimab in advanced cancers. About the research overall: At doses from 0.01 to 10 mg/kg, patients were given intravenous ivuxolimab every 2 weeks. Findings of the study overall: The average count of expanded clones was higher among CD8+ T cells than among CD4+.

CDR1 SGHAT and CDR2 FQNNGV come from the germline V gene. Trimming removed 9 bases at V and 4 bases at J, with 14 bases between. The length of the CDR3 is 13 residues. Clones were sequenced by immunoSEQ multiplex PCR, and TCRdb holds only the in-frame ones, with some missing. The sample consists of around 23,000 clones, approximately 80% of them appearing once. The sequence was collected from an adult with an advanced solid tumor such as melanoma, head and neck, liver or kidney cancer. The sequencing used CD4+ or CD8+ T cells sorted from blood, collected in a trial of the OX40 agonist ivuxolimab. This chain connects TRBV11-2 to TRBJ2-3; tentatively, D is TRBD2 (5 bases). The CDR3 bases are TGTGCCAGTCAAACGGGGTTAGCAGATACGCAGTATTTT. Translated, it gives CASQTGLADTQYF.